The subject of this entry is one T cell receptor beta chain. What antigen it recognizes has not been identified. No quality values exist for individual bases; no much larger clone is one base distant. The entry originates in a study of glioma-infiltrating T cells after dendritic cell vaccination (dated by TCRdb to 2015 to 2016). Regarding the study in general: A cohort of 15 or so glioblastoma patients from Phase I and II dendritic cell vaccination trials was included, of whom 9 were newly diagnosed and 6 had recurrent disease. Between 2003 and 2012, patients were given autologous tumor lysate-pulsed dendritic cell vaccination. The vaccine consisted of monocyte-derived dendritic cells cultured seven to eight days with IL-4 and GM-CSF, then pulsed overnight with autologous tumor lysate. Each patient got three intradermal injections of the dendritic cell vaccine, spaced at biweekly intervals, in the arm below the axilla. In glioblastoma patients vaccinated with dendritic cells, deep sequencing of TCR beta CDR3 regions served to measure tumor-infiltrating lymphocyte content and to compare repertoires between tumor and blood. Survival after dendritic cell vaccination was correlated with TCR sequencing metrics such as TIL content and the overlap between tumor and blood repertoires. The research as a whole found: The cohort was small and heterogeneous, only a few patients had full blood and tumor sets, and even fewer had initial-recurrent tumor pairs. No direct relationship between TCR clonality and survival was found, suggesting that a diverse polyclonal response may matter. The three-group TCR overlap response model was described as speculative and requiring prospective validation. Longer time to progression and overall survival after dendritic cell vaccination were predicted by higher estimated pretreatment TIL content.

The germline V and J ends show losses of 6 bases and 2 bases respectively, and no gene match explains 6 bases of the junction. Reading the germline V gene gives CDR1 MGHDK and CDR2 SYGVNS. The CDR3 sequence holds 15 residues, the cysteine and phenylalanine included. This entry keeps only the CDR3 DNA: 45 bases, framed from base 1. Using the immunoSEQ assay, TCRB CDR3 regions were amplified from around 2 micrograms of genomic DNA, or from all available DNA when less than that was on hand. Multiplex PCR used 60 forward primers for TCR V beta segments and 13 reverse primers for J beta segments. To estimate reads per starting template, synthetic control templates were spiked into each sample at limiting dilution. Sequencing produced 87 bp reads on the Illumina HiSeq System. Per the authors' processing: PCR and sequencing errors were removed by merging closely related sequences with a nearest neighbor algorithm. TCR overlap was measured as the percentage of unique tumor TCR beta sequences that were also present in the peripheral blood of the same patient. This is the immuneACCESS table as TCRdb keeps it, with only in-frame sequences that have V and J called. A part of the clones is gone; compared with another copy, unresolved V genes explain less than half, and the rest is unexplained. For V, J and clone size, that table is used; D and trimming come from the DNA. In all, the sample holds some 70,000 clones, and 80% to 85% of those were seen once. 7.9% of the sample goes to the ten largest clones.

To be selected, patients needed enough residual fresh-frozen tumor tissue and more than two years of available survival data. Although molecular status otherwise differed among the glioblastoma patients, no patient had an isocitrate dehydrogenase mutation. PBMC were collected before vaccination, two weeks after the third vaccination, and at tumor progression if progression occurred. The Qiagen DNeasy Blood extraction Kit was used for extraction of genomic DNA. This sequence was found in a human donor with glioblastoma. The V and J segments used are TRBV25-1 and TRBJ2-5, and 10 bases in between align with TRBD2. The material was blood, obtained before dendritic cell vaccination. Here is the DNA: TGTGCCAGCAGCTCTACTAGCGGGGATCAAGAGACCCAGTACTTC. It translates as CASSSTSGDQETQYF.